This is a list of T cell receptor beta chains from one sample in a study of radiotherapy plus CTLA-4 blockade in lung cancer. Generated by immunoSEQ multiplex PCR, the TCRdb table keeps only in-frame clones and is missing some. The repertoire holds roughly 50,000 clones, with more than 60% as singletons. The sample here was peripheral blood, taken from a patient treated with radiotherapy plus ipilimumab. These receptors came from a human donor with non-small cell lung cancer who had a partial response to radiotherapy plus ipilimumab. CDR3s include the opening cysteine and the closing phenylalanine or tryptophan. D genes are given only for firm matches. Size tells how often a clone was seen (once, few, many) or the class of an expanded clone, and some rows leave it out.

d_call j_call v_call clone_size cdr3_aa cdr3_nt
. TRBJ1-2 TRBV28 . CASSFALQGGYGYTF TGTGCCAGCAGTTTTGCTTTACAGGGTGGCTATGGCTACACCTTC
. TRBJ2-7 TRBV29-1 . CSVEFWDKAEQYF TGCAGCGTTGAGTTTTGGGACAAGGCTGAGCAGTACTTC
. TRBJ2-1 TRBV7-8 . CASSLRRGLGNEQFF TGTGCCAGCAGCCTCCGGAGGGGGCTCGGTAATGAGCAGTTCTTC
. TRBJ2-5 TRBV6-5 . CASSSPGAKKTQHF TGTGCCAGCAGTTCCCCAGGGGCGAAAAAGACCCAGCACTTC
. TRBJ1-5 TRBV5-4 . CASSAPGPNQPQHF TGTGCCAGCAGCGCCCCAGGGCCGAATCAGCCCCAGCATTTT
. TRBJ2-3 TRBV4-3 . CASSQDSGFTTDTQYF TGCGCCAGCAGCCAAGATTCGGGGTTTACAACAGATACGCAGTATTTT
TRBD1 TRBJ2-7 TRBV18 . CASSRQGAVVREQYF TGTGCCAGCTCACGACAGGGGGCCGTCGTTCGCGAGCAGTACTTC
. TRBJ1-2 TRBV9 . CASSVGGREDFPNYGYTF TGTGCCAGCAGCGTCGGGGGGCGCGAAGATTTTCCTAACTATGGCTACACCTTC
. TRBJ1-5 TRBV19 . CASSISDTLYQPQHF TGTGCCAGTAGTATATCGGACACTTTGTATCAGCCCCAGCATTTT
TRBD1 TRBJ1-6 TRBV9 . CASSVGQGLVNSPLHF TGTGCCAGCAGCGTAGGACAGGGCCTAGTTAATTCACCCCTCCACTTT
. TRBJ1-2 TRBV7-2 . CASSLETGPRGYGYTF TGTGCCAGCAGCTTAGAAACAGGCCCGCGGGGCTATGGCTACACCTTC
. TRBJ1-5 TRBV6-1 few CASSEASAPGSNQPQHF TGTGCCAGCAGTGAAGCGAGTGCCCCAGGAAGCAATCAGCCCCAGCATTTT
. TRBJ2-7 TRBV25-1 . CASSEGGSYEQYF TGTGCCAGCAGTGAAGGAGGGTCCTACGAGCAGTACTTC